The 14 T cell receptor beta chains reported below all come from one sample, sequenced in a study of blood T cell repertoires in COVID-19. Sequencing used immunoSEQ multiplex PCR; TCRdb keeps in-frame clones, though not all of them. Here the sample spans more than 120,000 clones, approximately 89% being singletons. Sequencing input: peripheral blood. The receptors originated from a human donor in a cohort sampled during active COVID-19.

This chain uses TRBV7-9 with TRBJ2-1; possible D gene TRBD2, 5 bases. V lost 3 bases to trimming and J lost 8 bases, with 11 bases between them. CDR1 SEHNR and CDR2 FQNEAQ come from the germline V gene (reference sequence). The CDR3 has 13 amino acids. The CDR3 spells CASSFLASHEQFF. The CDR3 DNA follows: TGTGCCAGCAGCTTTCTGGCTAGCCATGAGCAGTTCTTC.

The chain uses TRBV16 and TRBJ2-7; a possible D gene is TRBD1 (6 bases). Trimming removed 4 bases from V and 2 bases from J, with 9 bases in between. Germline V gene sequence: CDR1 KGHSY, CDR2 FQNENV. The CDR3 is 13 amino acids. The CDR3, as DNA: TGTGCCAGCAGCCCACAGGGAACCTACGAGCAGTACTTC. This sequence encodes CASSPQGTYEQYF.

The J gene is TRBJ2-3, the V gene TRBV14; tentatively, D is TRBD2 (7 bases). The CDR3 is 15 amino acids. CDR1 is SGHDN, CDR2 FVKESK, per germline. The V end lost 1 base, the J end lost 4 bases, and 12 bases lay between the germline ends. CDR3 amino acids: CASSQARGGSDTQYF. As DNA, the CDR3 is TGTGCCAGCAGCCAAGCGAGGGGGGGGTCAGATACGCAGTATTTT.

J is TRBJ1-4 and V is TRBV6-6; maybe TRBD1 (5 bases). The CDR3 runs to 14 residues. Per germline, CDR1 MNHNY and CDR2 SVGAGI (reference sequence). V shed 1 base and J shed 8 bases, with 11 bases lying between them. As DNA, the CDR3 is TGTGCCAGCAGTTACTTTCGGGGGTGGGAAAAACTGTTTTTT. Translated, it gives CASSYFRGWEKLFF.

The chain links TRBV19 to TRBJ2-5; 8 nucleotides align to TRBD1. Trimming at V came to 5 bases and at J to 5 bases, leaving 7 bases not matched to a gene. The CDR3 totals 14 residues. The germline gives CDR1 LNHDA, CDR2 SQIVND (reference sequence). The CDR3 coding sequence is TGTGCCAGTAGTCTACAGGGGGATTTCGAGACCCAGTACTTC. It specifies CASSLQGDFETQYF.

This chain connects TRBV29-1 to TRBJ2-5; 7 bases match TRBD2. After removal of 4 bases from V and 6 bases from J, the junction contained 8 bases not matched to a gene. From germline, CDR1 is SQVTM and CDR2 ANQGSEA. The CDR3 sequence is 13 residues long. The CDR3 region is CSVGRSGIQTQYF. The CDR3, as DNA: TGCAGCGTTGGGCGCAGCGGGATCCAGACCCAGTACTTC.

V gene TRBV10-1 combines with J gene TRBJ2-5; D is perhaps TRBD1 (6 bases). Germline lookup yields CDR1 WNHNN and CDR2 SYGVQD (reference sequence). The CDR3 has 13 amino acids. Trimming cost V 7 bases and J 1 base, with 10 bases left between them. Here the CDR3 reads CASINRVQETQYF. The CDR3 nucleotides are TGCGCCAGCATCAACAGGGTCCAAGAGACCCAGTACTTC.

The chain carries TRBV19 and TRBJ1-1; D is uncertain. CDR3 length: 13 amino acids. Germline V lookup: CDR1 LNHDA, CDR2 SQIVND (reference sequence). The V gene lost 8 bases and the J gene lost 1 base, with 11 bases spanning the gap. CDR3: CASSLNKNTEAFF. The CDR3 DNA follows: TGTGCCAGTTCCCTTAACAAGAACACTGAAGCTTTCTTT.

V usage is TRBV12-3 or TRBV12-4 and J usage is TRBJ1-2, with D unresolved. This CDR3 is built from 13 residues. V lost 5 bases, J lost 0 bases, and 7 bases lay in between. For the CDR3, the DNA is TGTGCCAGCAGTCCTGGCTCTAACTATGGCTACACCTTC. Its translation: CASSPGSNYGYTF.

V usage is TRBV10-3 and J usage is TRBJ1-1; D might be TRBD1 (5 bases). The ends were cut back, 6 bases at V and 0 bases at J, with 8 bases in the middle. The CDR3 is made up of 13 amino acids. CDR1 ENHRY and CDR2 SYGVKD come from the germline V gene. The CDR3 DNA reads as TGTGCCATCAGGGGGCCCTTGAACACTGAAGCTTTCTTT. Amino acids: CAIRGPLNTEAFF.

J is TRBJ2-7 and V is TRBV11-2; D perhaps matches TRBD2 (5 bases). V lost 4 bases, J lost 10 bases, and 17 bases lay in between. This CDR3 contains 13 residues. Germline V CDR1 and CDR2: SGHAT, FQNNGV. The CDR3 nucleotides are TGTGCCAGCAGCTCTCTCGTGGCGGGTCCTCAGTACTTC. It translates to CASSSLVAGPQYF.

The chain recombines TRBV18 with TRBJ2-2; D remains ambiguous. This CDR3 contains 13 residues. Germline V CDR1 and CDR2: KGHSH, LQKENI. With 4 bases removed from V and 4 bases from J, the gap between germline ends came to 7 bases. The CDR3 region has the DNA TGTGCCAGCTCACTCTCCAGCACCGGGGAGCTGTTTTTT. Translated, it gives CASSLSSTGELFF.

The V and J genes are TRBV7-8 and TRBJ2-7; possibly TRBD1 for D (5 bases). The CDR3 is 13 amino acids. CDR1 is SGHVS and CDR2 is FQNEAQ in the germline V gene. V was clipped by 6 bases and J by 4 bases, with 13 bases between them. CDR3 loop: CASRGQGAYEQYF. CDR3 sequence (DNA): TGTGCCAGCAGGGGGCAGGGTGCGTACGAGCAGTACTTC.

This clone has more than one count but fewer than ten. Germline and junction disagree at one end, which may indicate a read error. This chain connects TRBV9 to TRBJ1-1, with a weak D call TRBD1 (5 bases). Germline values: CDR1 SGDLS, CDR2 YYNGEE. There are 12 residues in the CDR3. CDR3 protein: CASSVFVGEVSF. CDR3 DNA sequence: TGTGCCAGCAGCGTATTCGTAGGGGAAGTCTCTTTT.